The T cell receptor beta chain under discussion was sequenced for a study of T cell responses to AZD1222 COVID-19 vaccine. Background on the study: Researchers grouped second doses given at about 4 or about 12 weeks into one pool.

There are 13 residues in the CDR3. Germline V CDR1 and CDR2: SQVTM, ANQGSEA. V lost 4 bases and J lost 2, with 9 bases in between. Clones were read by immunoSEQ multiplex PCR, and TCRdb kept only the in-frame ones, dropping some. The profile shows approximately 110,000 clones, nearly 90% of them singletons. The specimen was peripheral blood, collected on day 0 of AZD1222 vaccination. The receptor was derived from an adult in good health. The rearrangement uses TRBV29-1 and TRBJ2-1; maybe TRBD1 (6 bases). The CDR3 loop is CSVVQGTYNEQFF. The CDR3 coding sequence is TGCAGCGTTGTGCAGGGGACCTACAATGAGCAGTTCTTC.